This T cell receptor (beta chain) came from a study of blood T cell repertoires in COVID-19. CDR3 size: 13 residues. The V and J ends lost 1 base and 4 bases respectively, with 7 bases between them. Germline-derived CDR1 and CDR2 are SGHTA and FQGNSA. This table comes from immunoSEQ multiplex PCR, and its TCRdb copy is limited to in-frame clones, with some not included. Of over 110,000 clones detected, 84% appear once; the ten largest clones hold roughly 10%. The sequencing sample was made of peripheral blood. This TCR was sampled from a man aged 60-69 years with active or convalescent COVID-19. The J gene is TRBJ1-2, the V gene TRBV7-2; no firm D call. In DNA form, the CDR3 reads TGTGCCAGCAGCTTAGTGCAGATCTATGGCTACACCTTC. It yields the protein CASSLVQIYGYTF.